The T cell receptor (beta chain) described here comes from a study of CXCR3-negative and CXCR3-positive naive CD8 T cells. 5' RACE with UMI labels generated the TRB cDNA libraries. TCRdb reprocessed the 5' RACE reads and stores each CDR3 protein as one record, lacking DNA. Its clone listing holds about 50,000 distinct CDR3 sequences. Study observations and caveats: Memory CD8+ cells showed much lower diversity, while both naive subsets displayed comparably high diversity. The TRBV-TRBJ usage of naive CXCR3-negative and CXCR3-positive cells was similar, but that of memory cells differed. Greater hydrophobicity was found in TRB CDR3s of CXCR3-positive naive cells than of CXCR3-negative naive cells. Comparison of naive subsets found surface CD5 to be comparable, and TCR strength was inferred on the basis of TRB CDR3 properties.

Sorting was done in triplicate for each CD8+ T cell subset (roughly 320,000 cells each). The CDR3 contains 13 residues. The germline CDR1 and CDR2 sequences are SGHKS and YYEKEE (reference sequence). As for this clonotype: Its matching antigen is unknown.

The chain carries TRBV5-5 and TRBJ2-5. Sample: naive CXCR3+ CD8+ T cells from blood. Specified subset: CD45RO-CCR7+CD27+CD95- naive CD8+ T cells expressing CXCR3 (TNR3+). The TCR sequence derives from a human donor in good health. Some clones in this sample may be carry-over from other donors' samples. CDR3 in amino acids: CASWNRDQETQYF.